What follows describes a single T cell receptor beta chain. Authors' data handling: Reference gene primer amplification gave nucleated cell count estimates. Sequenced by immunoSEQ multiplex PCR; TCRdb stores in-frame clones only, minus some. V and J calls and clone size are those listed in that table; D and trimming were worked out from the DNA. The sample has some 150,000 clones, roughly 87% seen once. The junction had 5 bases not matched to a gene; V was cut back by 0 bases and J by 3 bases. Germline CDR1 reads SGHRS; CDR2 reads YFSETQ. The CDR3 spans 17 residues. The source of the sample is a study of blood T cell repertoires in COVID-19. About the research overall: Samples came from the United States, Italy and Spain, spanning acute and convalescent COVID-19.

The source of this sequence is a woman aged 55-69 years who had recovered from COVID-19. The sequenced sample consisted of peripheral blood. The chain uses TRBV5-1 and TRBJ2-2; 10 bases fit TRBD2. The CDR3 DNA reads as TGCGCCAGCAGCTTGGGAGAGACTAGCGGGTACACCGGGGAGCTGTTTTTT. It codes for CASSLGETSGYTGELFF.